Listed below are T cell receptor beta chains from one sample, sequenced in a study of blood T cell repertoires in COVID-19. Here immunoSEQ multiplex PCR was the method, and the copy in TCRdb shows in-frame clones only, minus some. The profile shows about 240,000 clones, 75% to 85% of them singletons. The material sequenced was peripheral blood. The origin of the receptors is a woman aged 55 to 70 with active or convalescent COVID-19. The CDR3 runs from the conserved cysteine through the conserved F or W. The D gene is left open where the match is weak. Clone size is stated in some rows and not others, as once, few, many or a class when expanded.

TRBV7-8,.,TRBJ1-5,few,TGTGCCAGCAGCGGCCTTCTTGGAGGTTTCAATCAGCCCCAGCATTTT,CASSGLLGGFNQPQHF
TRBV6-4,TRBD2,TRBJ2-1,.,TGTGCCAGCAGTGACTCGTTCCGGCGGGGGGTCTACCTTGAGCAGTTCTTC,CASSDSFRRGVYLEQFF
TRBV7-7,TRBD1,TRBJ1-5,.,TGTGCTAGCAGCACTGGGGGACAGAATAGCAATCAGCCCCAGCATTTT,CASSTGGQNSNQPQHF
TRBV15,.,TRBJ2-2,.,TGTGCCACCAGCAGAGATCACAGGCCTGTTGGGCTGTTTTTT,CATSRDHRPVGLFF
TRBV19,TRBD1,TRBJ1-2,few,TGTGCCAGTAGTACAGGACAGGGGGCTACAAGAGGCTACACCTTC,CASSTGQGATRGYTF
TRBV7-8,TRBD1,TRBJ1-5,.,TGTGCCAGCTCCCGAGGGACAGGGGTGGATCAGCCCCAGCATTTT,CASSRGTGVDQPQHF
TRBV6-5,TRBD1,TRBJ1-1,.,TGTGCCAGCAGTTCCGTGGACAGGGACACTGAAGCTTTCTTT,CASSSVDRDTEAFF
TRBV4-1,.,TRBJ2-1,.,TGCGCCAGCAGCCAAGAGTGGGGGGGCCGGTACAATGAGCAGTTCTTC,CASSQEWGGRYNEQFF
TRBV3-1/TRBV3-2,TRBD2,TRBJ2-3,.,TGTGCCAGCAGCCAAGATCTGGGGGGGTTCGCCCGCACAGATACGCAGTATTTT,CASSQDLGGFARTDTQYF
TRBV29-1,.,TRBJ1-2,.,TGCAGCGTAGCTAGGGGTAGCTATGGCTACACCTTC,CSVARGSYGYTF
TRBV5-1,TRBD2,TRBJ2-7,.,TGCGCCAGCAGCTCGGGACTAGGGGGTTACGAGCAGTACTTC,CASSSGLGGYEQYF
TRBV3-1/TRBV3-2,TRBD2,TRBJ2-7,few,TGTGCCAGCAGCCAAGAGAGCGGGGGGCCCCACTTC,CASSQESGGPHF
TRBV6-5,.,TRBJ2-2,.,TGTGCCAGCAGTTACCGGACACCCAACACCGGGGAGCTGTTTTTT,CASSYRTPNTGELFF
TRBV7-9,TRBD1,TRBJ2-2,.,TGTGCCAGCAGCCATCCCTCTGGCCCCGGGACAGGTGCCACCGGGGAGCTGTTTTTT,CASSHPSGPGTGATGELFF
TRBV28,.,TRBJ2-3,few,TGTGCCAGCAGCCTGGGGTCCGTGGGGGCACACACAGATACGCAGTATTTT,CASSLGSVGAHTDTQYF
TRBV18,TRBD2,TRBJ2-7,.,TGTGCCAGCTCCCCTCTGCGGGGAGGGGTTATATACGAGCAGTACTTC,CASSPLRGGVIYEQYF
TRBV19,TRBD1,TRBJ1-6,.,TGTGCCAGTCCCGACAGGGGTTCCTATAATTCACCCCTCCACTTT,CASPDRGSYNSPLHF
TRBV7-3,TRBD1,TRBJ1-1,.,TGTGCCAGCAGCTTAACCGGGACAGGGTACGGGCTCAACACTGAAGCTTTCTTT,CASSLTGTGYGLNTEAFF
TRBV6-2/TRBV6-3,.,TRBJ1-5,.,TGTGCCAGCAGTTTCAGGGGTAATAGCAATCAGCCCCAGCATTTT,CASSFRGNSNQPQHF
TRBV12-3/TRBV12-4,TRBD2,TRBJ2-2,.,TGTGCCAGCAGTTTAGGGGCAGGGAGGGTGTTTTTT,CASSLGAGRVFF
TRBV5-1,TRBD1,TRBJ1-2,.,TGCGCCAGCAGCTTGGCCGAAGGACAGGGGGCGTGGGGCTACACCTTC,CASSLAEGQGAWGYTF
TRBV27,TRBD1,TRBJ1-1,once,TGTGCCAGCAGTTTATCCCACAGGGGGGGAAACACTGAAGCTTTCTTT,CASSLSHRGGNTEAFF
TRBV7-9,TRBD2,TRBJ2-2,.,TGTGCCAGCAGCCCGGGAATAGCGGGGAACACCGGGGAGCTGTTTTTT,CASSPGIAGNTGELFF
TRBV27,.,TRBJ1-1,.,TGTGCCAGCAGTTCGGCGGGGGGGGCGAACACTGAAGCTTTCTTT,CASSSAGGANTEAFF
TRBV2,.,TRBJ2-2,.,TGTGCCAGCAGGGCGGAATCGAACACCGGGGAGCTGTTTTTT,CASRAESNTGELFF
TRBV6-5,.,TRBJ1-6,.,TGTGCCAGCAGGAAGGGAGAACCCTTTGGTTCACCCCTCCACTTT,CASRKGEPFGSPLHF
TRBV7-9,TRBD1,TRBJ2-7,few,TGTGCCAGCAGCTTCCGGACAGGGGGACTAGGGGAGCAGTACTTC,CASSFRTGGLGEQYF
TRBV7-8,TRBD2,TRBJ2-3,.,TGTGCCAGCAGCCCTTGGACTAGCGGGGGAGGAGATACGCAGTATTTT,CASSPWTSGGGDTQYF
TRBV10-1,TRBD1,TRBJ1-6,once,TGCGCCAGCAGTGGAACAATTGGACAGGGTCGGTCCCTCCACTTT,CASSGTIGQGRSLHF